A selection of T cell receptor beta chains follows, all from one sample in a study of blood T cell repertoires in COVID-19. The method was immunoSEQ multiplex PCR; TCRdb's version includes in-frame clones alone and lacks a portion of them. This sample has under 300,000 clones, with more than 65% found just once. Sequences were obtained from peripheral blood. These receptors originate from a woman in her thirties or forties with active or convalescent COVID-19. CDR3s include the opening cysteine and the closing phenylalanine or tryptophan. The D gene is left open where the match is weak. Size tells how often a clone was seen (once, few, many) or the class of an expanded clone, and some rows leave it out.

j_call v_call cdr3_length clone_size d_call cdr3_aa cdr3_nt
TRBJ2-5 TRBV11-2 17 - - CASRKGTGQRRGETQYF TGTGCCAGCAGGAAGGGAACTGGGCAGCGGCGAGGGGAGACCCAGTACTTC
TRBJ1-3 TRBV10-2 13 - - CASSESGPNTIYF TGCGCCAGCAGTGAGTCGGGGCCTAACACCATATATTTT
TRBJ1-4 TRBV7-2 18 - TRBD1 CASSWAGTGIVGGEKLFF TGTGCCAGCAGCTGGGCCGGGACAGGGATAGTAGGCGGGGAAAAACTGTTTTTT
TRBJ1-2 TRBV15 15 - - CATSRDRLTAQSYTF TGTGCCACCAGCAGAGATCGGTTAACAGCCCAGAGCTACACCTTC
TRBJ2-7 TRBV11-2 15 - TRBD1 CASSLATGSPYEQYF TGTGCCAGCAGCTTAGCGACAGGGAGCCCCTACGAGCAGTACTTC
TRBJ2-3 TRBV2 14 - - CASREQGPTDTQYF TGTGCCAGCAGGGAACAGGGCCCCACAGATACGCAGTATTTT
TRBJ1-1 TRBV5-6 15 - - CASSATGIMNTEAFF TGTGCCAGCAGCGCAACAGGGATTATGAACACTGAAGCTTTCTTT
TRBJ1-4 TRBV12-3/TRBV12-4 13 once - CASSPEGREKLFF TGTGCCAGCAGCCCGGAGGGGAGGGAAAAACTGTTTTTT
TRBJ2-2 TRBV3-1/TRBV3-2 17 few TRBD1 CASSQPRTGLRTGELFF TGTGCCAGCAGCCAACCGAGGACAGGGTTGCGCACCGGGGAGCTGTTTTTT
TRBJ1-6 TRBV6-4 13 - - CASSEVRGSPLHF TGTGCCAGCAGTGAGGTCAGGGGTTCACCCCTCCACTTT
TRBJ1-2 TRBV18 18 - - CASSPASPGGHGDYGYTF TGTGCCAGCTCACCAGCCTCTCCGGGGGGCCATGGCGACTATGGCTACACCTTC
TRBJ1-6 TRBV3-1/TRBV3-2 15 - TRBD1 CASSHDQGASSPLHF TGTGCCAGCAGCCATGATCAGGGGGCGAGTTCACCCCTCCACTTT
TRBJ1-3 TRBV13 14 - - CASSIAGPGNTIYF TGTGCCAGCAGCATTGCGGGCCCTGGAAACACCATATATTTT
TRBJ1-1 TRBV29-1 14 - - CSVDWGGVNTEAFF TGCAGCGTTGACTGGGGGGGCGTGAACACTGAAGCTTTCTTT
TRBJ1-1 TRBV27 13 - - CASRPDPGTEAFF TGTGCCAGCCGGCCCGATCCGGGCACTGAAGCTTTCTTT
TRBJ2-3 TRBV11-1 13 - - CASSPTRGGTQYF TGTGCCAGCAGCCCCACGAGGGGAGGTACGCAGTATTTT
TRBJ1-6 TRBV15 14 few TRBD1 CATSDRGGTSPLHF TGTGCCACCAGCGACAGGGGGGGGACTTCACCCCTCCACTTT
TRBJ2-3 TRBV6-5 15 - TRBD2 CASSWASGDTDTQYF TGTGCCAGCAGTTGGGCTAGCGGGGACACAGATACGCAGTATTTT
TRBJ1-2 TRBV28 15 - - CASSLAGKGERGYTF TGTGCCAGCAGTTTAGCGGGGAAAGGGGAGCGGGGCTACACCTTC
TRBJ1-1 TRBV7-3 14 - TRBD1 CASSPGTGYTEAFF TGTGCCAGCAGCCCCGGGACAGGGTATACTGAAGCTTTCTTT
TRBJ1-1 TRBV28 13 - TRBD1 CASRSGGNTEAFF TGTGCCAGCAGGTCAGGGGGAAACACTGAAGCTTTCTTT
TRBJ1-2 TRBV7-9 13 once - CASSLVSNYGYTF TGTGCCAGCAGCTTAGTCAGTAACTATGGCTACACCTTC
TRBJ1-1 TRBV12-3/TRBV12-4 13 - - CASSLRLTSEAFF TGTGCCAGCAGTTTGAGGCTTACCAGTGAAGCTTTCTTT
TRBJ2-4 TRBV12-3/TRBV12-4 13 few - CASSPNRGSIQYF TGTGCCAGCAGTCCAAACCGAGGTAGCATTCAGTACTTC
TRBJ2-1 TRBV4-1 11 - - CASSFPGEQFF TGCGCCAGCAGCTTTCCCGGTGAGCAGTTCTTC
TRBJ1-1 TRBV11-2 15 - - CASSLGSGGLTEAFF TGTGCCAGCAGCTTAGGTTCGGGGGGACTCACTGAAGCTTTCTTT
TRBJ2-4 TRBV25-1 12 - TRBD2 CASNGGGNIQYF TGTGCCAGCAACGGGGGAGGGAACATTCAGTACTTC
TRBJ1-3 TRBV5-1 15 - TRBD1 CASSFRTGTGNTIYF TGCGCCAGCAGCTTCCGGACAGGGACTGGAAACACCATATATTTT
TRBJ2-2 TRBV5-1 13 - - CASSSRNTGELFF TGCGCCAGCAGCTCCAGGAATACCGGGGAGCTGTTTTTT